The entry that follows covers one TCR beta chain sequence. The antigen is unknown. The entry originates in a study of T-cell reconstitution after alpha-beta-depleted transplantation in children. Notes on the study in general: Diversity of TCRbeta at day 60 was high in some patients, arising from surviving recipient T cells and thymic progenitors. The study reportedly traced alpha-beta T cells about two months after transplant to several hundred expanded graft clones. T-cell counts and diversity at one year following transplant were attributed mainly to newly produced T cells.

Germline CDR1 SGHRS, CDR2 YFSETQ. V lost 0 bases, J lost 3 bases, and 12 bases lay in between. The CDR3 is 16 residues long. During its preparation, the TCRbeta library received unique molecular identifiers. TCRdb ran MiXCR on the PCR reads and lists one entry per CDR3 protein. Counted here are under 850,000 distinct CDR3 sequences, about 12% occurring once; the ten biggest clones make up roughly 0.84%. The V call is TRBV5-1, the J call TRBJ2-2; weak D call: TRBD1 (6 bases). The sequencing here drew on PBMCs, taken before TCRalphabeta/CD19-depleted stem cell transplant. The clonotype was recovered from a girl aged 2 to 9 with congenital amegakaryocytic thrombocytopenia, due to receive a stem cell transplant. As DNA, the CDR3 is TGCGCCAGCAGCTTGGGGACAGTCAAGTACACCGGGGAGCTGTTTTTT. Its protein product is CASSLGTVKYTGELFF.